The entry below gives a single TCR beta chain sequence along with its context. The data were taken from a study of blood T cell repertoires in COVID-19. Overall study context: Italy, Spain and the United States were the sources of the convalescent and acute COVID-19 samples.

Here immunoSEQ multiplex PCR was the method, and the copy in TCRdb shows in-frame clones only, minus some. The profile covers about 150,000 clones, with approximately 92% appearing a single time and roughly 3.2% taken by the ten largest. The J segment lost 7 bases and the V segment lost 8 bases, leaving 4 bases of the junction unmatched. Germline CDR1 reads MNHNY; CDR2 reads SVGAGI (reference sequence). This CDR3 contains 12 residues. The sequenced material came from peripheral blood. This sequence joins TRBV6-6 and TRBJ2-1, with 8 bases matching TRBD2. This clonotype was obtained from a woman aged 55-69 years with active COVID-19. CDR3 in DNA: TGTGCCAGCGGGACTAGGGCTAATGAGCAGTTCTTC. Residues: CASGTRANEQFF.